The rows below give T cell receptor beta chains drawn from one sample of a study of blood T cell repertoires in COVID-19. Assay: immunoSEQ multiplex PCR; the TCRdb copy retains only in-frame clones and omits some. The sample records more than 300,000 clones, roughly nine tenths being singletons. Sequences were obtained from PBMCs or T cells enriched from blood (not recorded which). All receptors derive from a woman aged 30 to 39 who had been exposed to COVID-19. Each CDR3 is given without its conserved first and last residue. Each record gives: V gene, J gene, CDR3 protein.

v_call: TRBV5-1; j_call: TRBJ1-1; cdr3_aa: ASSEDNRAF
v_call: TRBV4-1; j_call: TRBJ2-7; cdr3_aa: ASSHKIGQGSYEQY
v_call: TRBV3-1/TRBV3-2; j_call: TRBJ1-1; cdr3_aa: ASSQLPGGENTEAF
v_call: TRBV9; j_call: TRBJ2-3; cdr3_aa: ASSVGRGTDTQY
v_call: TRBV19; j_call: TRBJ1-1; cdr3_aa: AIRGQMNTEAF
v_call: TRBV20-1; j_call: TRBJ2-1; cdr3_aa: SAGDYRQF
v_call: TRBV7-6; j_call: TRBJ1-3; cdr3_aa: ASSLVPSSSGNTIY
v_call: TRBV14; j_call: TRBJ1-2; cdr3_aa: ASSQLTGDYGYT
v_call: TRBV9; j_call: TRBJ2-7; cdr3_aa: ASSVEARAYEQY
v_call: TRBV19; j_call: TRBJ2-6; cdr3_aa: ASRDPGQGTSGANVLT
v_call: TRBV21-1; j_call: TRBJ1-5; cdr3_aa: ASSKRGVGKTGTNQPQH
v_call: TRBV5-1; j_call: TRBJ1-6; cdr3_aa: ASSPDGREIGSPLH
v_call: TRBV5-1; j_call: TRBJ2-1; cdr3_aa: ASSLGRGYNEQF
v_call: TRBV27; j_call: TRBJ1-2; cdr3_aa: ASSFSVSYGYT
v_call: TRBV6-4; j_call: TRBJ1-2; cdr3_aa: ASSSGTGNYGYT
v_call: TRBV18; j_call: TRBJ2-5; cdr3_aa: ASSQYQETQY
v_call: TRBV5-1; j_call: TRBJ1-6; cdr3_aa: ASSFRQGDNSPLH
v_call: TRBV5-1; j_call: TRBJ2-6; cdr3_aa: ASTGFSSGANVLT
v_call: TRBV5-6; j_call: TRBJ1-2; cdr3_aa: ASSLGLEKAGDGYT
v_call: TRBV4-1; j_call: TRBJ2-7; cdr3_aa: ASSQVEVSYEQY
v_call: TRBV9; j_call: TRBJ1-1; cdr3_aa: ASSTSFKMDRLEAF
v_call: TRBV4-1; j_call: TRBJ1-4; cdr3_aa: ASWNFGATNEKLF
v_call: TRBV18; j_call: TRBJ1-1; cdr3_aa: ASSPAWNTEAF
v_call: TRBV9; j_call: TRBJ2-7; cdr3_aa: ASSVNSRGRLYEQY
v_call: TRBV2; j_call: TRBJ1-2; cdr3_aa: ASSLTAYGYT
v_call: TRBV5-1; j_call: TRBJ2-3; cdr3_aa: ASSPRLPHTDTQY
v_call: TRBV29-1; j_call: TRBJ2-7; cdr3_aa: SVVGKISGYEQY
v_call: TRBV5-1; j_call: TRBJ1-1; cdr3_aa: ASSLAGLGKDDTEAF
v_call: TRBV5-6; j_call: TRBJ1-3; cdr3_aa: ASSWDSRSGNTIY
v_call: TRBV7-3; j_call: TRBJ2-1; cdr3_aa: ASSSLPGSSYNEQF
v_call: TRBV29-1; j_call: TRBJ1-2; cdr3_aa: SVGRQGAVGYT
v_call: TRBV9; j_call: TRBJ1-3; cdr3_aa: ASSVGRGLSGNTIY
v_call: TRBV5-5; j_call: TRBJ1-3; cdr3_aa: ASGRGATGNTIY
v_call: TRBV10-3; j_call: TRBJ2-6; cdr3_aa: AISESPQGSGANVLT
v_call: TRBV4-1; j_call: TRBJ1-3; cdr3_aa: ASSQVGARNTIY
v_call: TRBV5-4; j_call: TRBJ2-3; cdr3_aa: ASSLRRGADTDTQY
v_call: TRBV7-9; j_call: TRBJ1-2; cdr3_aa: ASSPWTGGQFSYYGYT
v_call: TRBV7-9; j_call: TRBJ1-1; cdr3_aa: ASTRWKRGVAKAGEAF
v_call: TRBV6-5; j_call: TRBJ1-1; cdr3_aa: ASSFNPRRDTEAF
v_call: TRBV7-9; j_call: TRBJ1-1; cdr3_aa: ATSQGADTEAF
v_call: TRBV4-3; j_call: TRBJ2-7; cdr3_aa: ASSPSPGRTYEQY
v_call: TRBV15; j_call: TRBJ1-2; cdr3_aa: ATRGGGGYGYT
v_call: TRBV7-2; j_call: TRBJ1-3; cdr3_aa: ASSPSVASGNTIY
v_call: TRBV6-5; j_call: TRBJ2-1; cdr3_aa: ATQTSAGTYNEQF
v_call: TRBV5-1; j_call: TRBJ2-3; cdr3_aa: ASSLGRESGGTDTQY